This entry describes one TCR beta chain. Taking its sample share into account, this clonotype is medium-sized (0.01 to 0.1%). It lacks a known antigen. There are no base qualities to consult, and no much larger clone falls within one base. From a lookup of the germline V gene, CDR1 and CDR2 are SGHAT and FQNNGV. The CDR3 holds 14 amino acids from the cysteine to the phenylalanine. Only the CDR3 region is kept as DNA, spanning 42 bases read in frame from base 1. Receptor libraries were prepared by PCR. The sequencer was a NextSeq 500. TCRdb trimmed public reads at Q25 via fastp, called clones via MiXCR and kept in-frame beta chains. When rows share a CDR3 protein, they turn into one entry using the most common DNA and genes. In this sample the table shows approximately 9,700 distinct CDR3 sequences, 25% to 30% of which occur a single time. Roughly 8.7% of the sample is taken by the ten largest. These data are taken from a study of immune characterization of retroperitoneal liposarcoma (dated by TCRdb to between 2018 and 2020).

Sequencing was performed on tumor tissue. This clonotype originated in a male donor with retroperitoneal liposarcoma. The chain links TRBV11-2 with TRBJ2-1; the junction holds 7 bases that match TRBD2. TRBJ2-5 explains the end of the DNA better; the J call may be wrong. The CDR3 in this case is CASSLAGGQETQYF. The sequence in DNA is TGTGCCAGCAGCTTAGCGGGGGGTCAAGAGACCCAGTACTTC.